This is a list of T cell receptor beta chains from one sample in a study of T cells in Graves' hyperthyroidism and ophthalmopathy. TCRdb used MiXCR to reprocess the multiplex PCR reads, holding one entry per CDR3 protein. The sample has about 500,000 distinct CDR3 sequences, approximately 16% seen once. The sample consisted of blood. The receptors here all came from a young woman with Graves' hyperthyroidism. Both conserved end residues are part of each CDR3. A D gene is named only where the DNA matches it firmly. For some rows the clone size is stated as once, few or many, or as a class when expanded; others skip it.

abundance: many; d_gene: NA; v_gene: TRBV5-6; j_gene: TRBJ1-2; CDR3aa: CASILRVGGSYGYTF; CDR3nt: TGTGCCAGCATCCTCCGCGTAGGTGGAAGCTATGGCTACACCTTC
abundance: NA; d_gene: TRBD2; v_gene: TRBV19; j_gene: TRBJ2-5; CDR3aa: CASSIDPFGLGEETQYF; CDR3nt: TGTGCCAGTAGTATAGATCCTTTTGGACTAGGGGAAGAGACCCAGTACTTC
abundance: many; d_gene: TRBD2; v_gene: TRBV18; j_gene: TRBJ2-5; CDR3aa: CASSGLAASETQYF; CDR3nt: TGTGCCAGCTCAGGACTAGCAGCCTCGGAGACCCAGTACTTC
abundance: many; d_gene: NA; v_gene: TRBV12-3/TRBV12-4; j_gene: TRBJ1-2; CDR3aa: CASSLLFGGLTMGSGYTF; CDR3nt: TGTGCCAGCAGTTTATTATTCGGGGGACTCACTATGGGAAGTGGCTACACCTTC
abundance: NA; d_gene: NA; v_gene: TRBV3-1; j_gene: TRBJ1-2; CDR3aa: CASSQFNYGYTF; CDR3nt: TGTGCCAGCAGCCAATTTAACTATGGCTACACCTTC
abundance: few; d_gene: NA; v_gene: TRBV10-3; j_gene: TRBJ2-5; CDR3aa: CAISGVGQETQYF; CDR3nt: TGTGCCATCAGTGGAGTAGGTCAAGAGACCCAGTACTTC
abundance: many; d_gene: TRBD2; v_gene: TRBV20-1; j_gene: TRBJ2-1; CDR3aa: CGVQRDAYNEQFF; CDR3nt: TGCGGTGTACAGCGGGATGCCTACAATGAGCAGTTCTTC
abundance: NA; d_gene: NA; v_gene: TRBV6-4; j_gene: TRBJ2-3; CDR3aa: CASSRLPLYTDTQYF; CDR3nt: TGTGCCAGCAGCAGGCTGCCCCTTTACACAGATACGCAGTATTTT
abundance: NA; d_gene: NA; v_gene: TRBV6-1; j_gene: TRBJ1-1; CDR3aa: CASTKGRRQVNTEAFF; CDR3nt: TGTGCCAGCACCAAGGGTCGAAGACAAGTGAACACTGAAGCTTTCTTT
abundance: NA; d_gene: TRBD2; v_gene: TRBV20-1; j_gene: TRBJ2-3; CDR3aa: CSARGEGTSGRYPDTQYF; CDR3nt: TGCAGTGCTAGAGGAGAGGGAACTAGCGGGAGGTACCCAGATACGCAGTATTTT
abundance: many; d_gene: NA; v_gene: TRBV15; j_gene: TRBJ2-7; CDR3aa: CATSRDRAGLEQYF; CDR3nt: TGTGCCACCAGCAGAGATCGGGCTGGGCTCGAGCAGTACTTC
abundance: NA; d_gene: NA; v_gene: TRBV11-2; j_gene: TRBJ2-1; CDR3aa: CASSGLSYNEQFF; CDR3nt: TGTGCCAGCAGCGGGCTCTCCTACAATGAGCAGTTCTTC
abundance: few; d_gene: NA; v_gene: TRBV30; j_gene: TRBJ2-3; CDR3aa: CAWSVRGSPTDTQYF; CDR3nt: TGTGCCTGGAGTGTACGAGGGAGTCCCACAGATACGCAGTATTTT
abundance: many; d_gene: NA; v_gene: TRBV7-9; j_gene: TRBJ2-5; CDR3aa: CASSIEGEETQYF; CDR3nt: TGTGCCAGCAGCATTGAAGGGGAAGAGACCCAGTACTTC
abundance: NA; d_gene: TRBD1; v_gene: TRBV5-1; j_gene: TRBJ1-1; CDR3aa: CASSLGVTGATEAFF; CDR3nt: TGCGCCAGCAGCTTAGGTGTTACAGGGGCCACTGAAGCTTTCTTT
abundance: NA; d_gene: TRBD2; v_gene: TRBV4-2; j_gene: TRBJ2-5; CDR3aa: CASSQDLLAGGQETQYF; CDR3nt: TGTGCCAGCAGCCAAGATCTCCTAGCGGGAGGGCAAGAGACCCAGTACTTC
abundance: NA; d_gene: NA; v_gene: TRBV10-3; j_gene: TRBJ1-2; CDR3aa: CAIRDDSYSNYGYTF; CDR3nt: TGTGCCATCAGGGACGACAGCTACTCTAACTATGGCTACACCTTC
abundance: many; d_gene: NA; v_gene: TRBV7-9; j_gene: TRBJ2-7; CDR3aa: CASSNSGTATYEQYF; CDR3nt: TGTGCCAGCAGTAACTCCGGGACGGCAACCTACGAGCAGTACTTC
abundance: few; d_gene: NA; v_gene: TRBV5-6; j_gene: TRBJ1-1; CDR3aa: CASSAEAGATPEAFF; CDR3nt: TGTGCCAGCAGCGCCGAGGCGGGCGCAACCCCTGAAGCTTTCTTT
abundance: NA; d_gene: NA; v_gene: TRBV20-1; j_gene: TRBJ2-3; CDR3aa: CSARTAPTDTQYF; CDR3nt: TGCAGTGCTAGGACCGCCCCCACAGATACGCAGTATTTT
abundance: once; d_gene: NA; v_gene: TRBV9; j_gene: TRBJ1-5; CDR3aa: CASSPHPNQPQHF; CDR3nt: TGTGCCAGCAGCCCCCACCCCAATCAGCCCCAGCATTTT
abundance: few; d_gene: NA; v_gene: TRBV5-1; j_gene: TRBJ2-2; CDR3aa: CASSLAGVGGELFF; CDR3nt: TGCGCCAGCAGCTTGGCTGGGGTTGGCGGGGAGCTGTTTTTT
abundance: many; d_gene: NA; v_gene: TRBV5-1; j_gene: TRBJ1-1; CDR3aa: CASSLGWRSGGDTEAFF; CDR3nt: TGCGCCAGCAGCTTGGGGTGGAGGTCTGGCGGTGACACTGAAGCTTTCTTT
abundance: few; d_gene: TRBD1; v_gene: TRBV6-4; j_gene: TRBJ2-5; CDR3aa: CASSGPGQGWETQYF; CDR3nt: TGTGCCAGCAGTGGTCCGGGACAGGGGTGGGAGACCCAGTACTTC
abundance: NA; d_gene: TRBD1; v_gene: TRBV24-1; j_gene: TRBJ1-3; CDR3aa: CATSESGTGHNTIYF; CDR3nt: TGTGCCACCAGTGAATCCGGGACAGGGCACAACACCATATATTTT
abundance: NA; d_gene: NA; v_gene: TRBV20-1; j_gene: TRBJ1-2; CDR3aa: CSAIVAGGQGYTF; CDR3nt: TGCAGTGCTATAGTAGCGGGGGGGCAAGGCTACACCTTC
abundance: many; d_gene: NA; v_gene: TRBV12-3/TRBV12-4; j_gene: TRBJ2-5; CDR3aa: CASTTKRAQETQYF; CDR3nt: TGTGCCAGCACCACAAAGCGGGCTCAAGAGACCCAGTACTTC
abundance: many; d_gene: NA; v_gene: TRBV12-3/TRBV12-4; j_gene: TRBJ2-7; CDR3aa: CASSGSADEGEQYF; CDR3nt: TGTGCCAGCAGCGGATCAGCGGATGAGGGCGAGCAGTACTTC
abundance: NA; d_gene: TRBD2; v_gene: TRBV2; j_gene: TRBJ2-3; CDR3aa: CASSSTSGSPDTQYF; CDR3nt: TGTGCCAGCAGCTCGACTAGCGGGAGTCCAGATACGCAGTATTTT
abundance: NA; d_gene: NA; v_gene: TRBV7-9; j_gene: TRBJ2-3; CDR3aa: CASSLAGSADTQYF; CDR3nt: TGTGCCAGCAGCTTAGCGGGGTCTGCAGATACGCAGTATTTT
abundance: many; d_gene: NA; v_gene: TRBV20-1; j_gene: TRBJ2-1; CDR3aa: CSARRQVINEQFF; CDR3nt: TGCAGTGCTAGACGACAGGTGATCAATGAGCAGTTCTTC
abundance: NA; d_gene: TRBD1; v_gene: TRBV19; j_gene: TRBJ2-7; CDR3aa: CASSTRQGFDEQYF; CDR3nt: TGTGCCAGTAGTACCAGACAGGGTTTCGACGAGCAGTACTTC
abundance: many; d_gene: TRBD1; v_gene: TRBV7-9; j_gene: TRBJ2-1; CDR3aa: CASRSGTGYNEQFF; CDR3nt: TGTGCCAGCAGATCCGGGACAGGCTACAATGAGCAGTTCTTC
abundance: few; d_gene: NA; v_gene: TRBV12-3/TRBV12-4; j_gene: TRBJ1-2; CDR3aa: CASSSTEYGYTF; CDR3nt: TGTGCCAGCAGCTCCACAGAATATGGCTACACCTTC
abundance: few; d_gene: NA; v_gene: TRBV6-1; j_gene: TRBJ2-1; CDR3aa: CASSRKIDSYNEQFF; CDR3nt: TGTGCCAGCAGCAGAAAAATCGACTCGTACAATGAGCAGTTCTTC
abundance: many; d_gene: NA; v_gene: TRBV11-2; j_gene: TRBJ1-2; CDR3aa: CASSSEGDGYTF; CDR3nt: TGTGCCAGCAGCTCCGAAGGAGATGGCTACACCTTC
abundance: NA; d_gene: NA; v_gene: TRBV19; j_gene: TRBJ2-1; CDR3aa: CASMALAPGNEQFF; CDR3nt: TGTGCCAGTATGGCTCTAGCTCCCGGCAATGAGCAGTTCTTC
abundance: NA; d_gene: NA; v_gene: TRBV19; j_gene: TRBJ1-5; CDR3aa: CASGGATSNQPQHF; CDR3nt: TGTGCCAGTGGCGGGGCTACAAGCAATCAGCCCCAGCATTTT
abundance: NA; d_gene: NA; v_gene: TRBV6-1; j_gene: TRBJ2-2; CDR3aa: CASSEAIPATGELFF; CDR3nt: TGTGCCAGCAGTGAAGCCATACCCGCAACCGGGGAGCTGTTTTTT
abundance: NA; d_gene: NA; v_gene: TRBV5-1; j_gene: TRBJ1-3; CDR3aa: CASSVGGGGGNTIYF; CDR3nt: TGCGCCAGCAGCGTCGGGGGCGGCGGTGGAAACACCATATATTTT
abundance: few; d_gene: NA; v_gene: TRBV4-1; j_gene: TRBJ2-3; CDR3aa: CASSQDLSRGDYTQYF; CDR3nt: TGCGCCAGCAGCCAAGATCTCAGCCGGGGCGATTATACGCAGTATTTT
abundance: NA; d_gene: NA; v_gene: TRBV7-2; j_gene: TRBJ1-3; CDR3aa: CASSSPGRHSGNTIYF; CDR3nt: TGTGCCAGCAGCTCCCCCGGCAGACACTCTGGAAACACCATATATTTT
abundance: NA; d_gene: NA; v_gene: TRBV19; j_gene: TRBJ2-7; CDR3aa: CASSFGESSYEQYF; CDR3nt: TGTGCCAGTAGTTTCGGTGAGAGCTCCTACGAGCAGTACTTC
abundance: NA; d_gene: NA; v_gene: TRBV19; j_gene: TRBJ1-4; CDR3aa: CASSITGTTNEKLFF; CDR3nt: TGTGCCAGTAGTATAACCGGGACAACTAATGAAAAACTGTTTTTT
abundance: NA; d_gene: NA; v_gene: TRBV9; j_gene: TRBJ2-3; CDR3aa: CASSSRLDTDTQYF; CDR3nt: TGTGCCAGCAGCTCAAGACTAGATACAGATACGCAGTATTTT
abundance: many; d_gene: TRBD2; v_gene: TRBV6-1; j_gene: TRBJ2-1; CDR3aa: CASSGLTSGSSYNEQFF; CDR3nt: TGTGCCAGCAGTGGGTTGACTAGCGGAAGCTCCTACAATGAGCAGTTCTTC
abundance: few; d_gene: TRBD2; v_gene: TRBV10-1; j_gene: TRBJ2-3; CDR3aa: CASRGTRVNTDTQYF; CDR3nt: TGCGCCAGCAGGGGGACTAGGGTAAACACAGATACGCAGTATTTT
abundance: few; d_gene: NA; v_gene: TRBV2; j_gene: TRBJ2-7; CDR3aa: CASSGGFNEQYF; CDR3nt: TGTGCCAGCAGCGGGGGTTTCAACGAGCAGTACTTC
abundance: many; d_gene: TRBD1; v_gene: TRBV20-1; j_gene: TRBJ2-7; CDR3aa: CSARDGRQGRHEQYF; CDR3nt: TGCAGTGCTAGAGATGGTCGACAGGGAAGACACGAGCAGTACTTC
abundance: many; d_gene: NA; v_gene: TRBV28; j_gene: TRBJ1-4; CDR3aa: CASSFFTTQDEKLFF; CDR3nt: TGTGCCAGCAGTTTTTTTACCACGCAGGATGAAAAACTGTTTTTT
abundance: NA; d_gene: NA; v_gene: TRBV6-1; j_gene: TRBJ2-2; CDR3aa: CASRPLLLVVATGELFF; CDR3nt: TGTGCCAGCAGACCCCTTTTACTGGTAGTAGCCACCGGGGAGCTGTTTTTT